These 27 T cell receptor beta chains came from one sample sequenced in a study of blood T cell repertoires in COVID-19. The data were produced by immunoSEQ multiplex PCR, yet TCRdb's version contains in-frame clones alone and is incomplete. The sample includes more than 15,000 clones, around 84% of them seen just once. Sequencing was performed on peripheral blood. The receptors were sampled from a human donor with active COVID-19. The donor label of this sample is uncertain.

This clone was seen just once. The rearrangement links TRBV9 to TRBJ1-5; D might be TRBD1 (5 bases). V was trimmed by 1 base and J by 3 bases, leaving 20 bases between them. The germline V gene has CDR1 SGDLS and CDR2 YYNGEE. The CDR3 covers 18 residues. CDR3 residues: CASSVFNFAGGDNQPQHF. CDR3 nucleotide sequence: TGTGCCAGCAGCGTATTTAATTTTGCCGGGGGGGACAATCAGCCCCAGCATTTT.

The rearrangement joins TRBV6-2 or TRBV6-3 to TRBJ2-1, with 10 nucleotides matching TRBD1. CDR1 is MNHEY, CDR2 SVGEGT, per germline. Losses at the gene ends were 6 bases for V and 1 base for J; bases not matched to a gene: 3. CDR3 length: 15 amino acids. DNA for the CDR3: TGTGCCAGCAGCCAGGGACAGGGGTCCTACAATGAGCAGTTCTTC. Its protein is CASSQGQGSYNEQFF.

The rearrangement links TRBV11-3 to TRBJ2-5, with D possibly matching TRBD2 (5 bases). V lost 3 bases to trimming and J lost 5 bases, with 13 bases between them. This CDR3 comprises 14 residues. Germline V gene sequence: CDR1 SGHNT, CDR2 YENEEA. CDR3 DNA: TGTGCCAGCAGCTTGTCGGGGATGCTGGAGACCCAGTACTTC. Translation: CASSLSGMLETQYF.

The chain couples TRBV3-1 (or the pseudogene TRBV3-2) to TRBJ2-5; TRBD2 aligns across 8 bases. The germline V gene has CDR1 LGHDT and CDR2 YNNKEL (reference sequence). This CDR3 comprises 14 residues. The ends lost 6 bases at V and 5 bases at J; junction bases unmatched: 8. The DNA for the CDR3 is TGTGCCAGCAGTCAATCACTAGCGGTGGAGACCCAGTACTTC. It specifies CASSQSLAVETQYF.

This clone turned up a few times. This chain connects TRBV11-3 to TRBJ2-7, with 10 bases matching TRBD2. The CDR3 is 16 amino acids. Trimming took 4 bases from V and 2 from J; bases not matched to a gene: 8. The germline V gene has CDR1 SGHNT and CDR2 YENEEA. CDR3 amino acids: CASSWGLAGVTYEQYF. CDR3 nucleotides: TGTGCCAGCAGCTGGGGCCTAGCGGGGGTTACCTACGAGCAGTACTTC.

The CDR3 DNA reads as TGTGCCAGCACCCCCGGGAGGGTGACAGGGACTGAAAAACTGTTTTTT. Translating it yields CASTPGRVTGTEKLFF. The chain has TRBV5-4 and TRBJ1-4; 7 bases agree with TRBD1. Germline loops: CDR1 SGHNT, CDR2 YYREEE (reference sequence). This CDR3 comprises 16 residues. Trimming cost V 6 bases and J 7 bases; bases outside gene matches: 15.

The V gene is TRBV28, the J gene TRBJ2-7, with a possible D match to TRBD1 (5 bases). Looked up from germline, CDR1 is MDHEN and CDR2 is SYDVKM. Trimming removed 6 bases from V and 2 bases from J, with 11 bases in between. The CDR3 has 13 amino acids. This chain's CDR3 is CASRPRQPYEQYF. Here the CDR3 DNA reads TGTGCCAGCAGACCCCGACAGCCCTACGAGCAGTACTTC.

The rearrangement links TRBV19 to TRBJ1-2; 9 bases agree with TRBD1. This CDR3 is 14 amino acids long. With 7 bases clipped from V and 7 bases from J, the junction kept 10 bases outside the gene matches. Germline CDR1 and CDR2: LNHDA and SQIVND (reference sequence). This chain's CDR3 is CASIKKGQGGGYTF. CDR3 sequence (DNA): TGTGCCAGTATCAAGAAGGGACAGGGTGGTGGCTACACCTTC.

This clone showed up just once. The rearrangement links TRBV18 to TRBJ1-1; the D is unclear. V was clipped by 2 bases and J by 7 bases, with 8 bases between them. The CDR3 spans 12 residues. Looked up from germline, CDR1 is KGHSH and CDR2 is LQKENI. DNA for the CDR3: TGTGCCAGCTCACCAAGGGAGGATGAAGCTTTCTTT. Residues: CASSPREDEAFF.

J is TRBJ2-7 and V is TRBV28, with 13 bases lining up with TRBD2. The CDR3 loop spans 15 amino acids. J was trimmed by 3 bases and V by 6 bases; bases with no gene match: 5. Germline CDR1 is MDHEN and CDR2 is SYDVKM. The CDR3 nucleotides are TGTGCCAGCAGGCGGACTAGCGGGAGAAACTACGAGCAGTACTTC. Amino acid sequence: CASRRTSGRNYEQYF. The full variable domain, with the rest looked up from reference TRBV28 and TRBJ2-7, is DVKVTQSSRYLVKRTGEKVFLECVQDMDHENMFWYRQDPGLGLRLIYFSYDVKMKEKGDIPEGYSVSREKKERFSLILESASTNQTSMYLCASRRTSGRNYEQYFGPGTRLTVT.

The V gene is TRBV18, the J gene TRBJ2-2; TRBD1 agrees at 7 bases. The CDR3 totals 15 residues. Trimming cost V 6 bases and J 0 bases; bases outside gene matches: 4. Germline lookup yields CDR1 KGHSH and CDR2 LQKENI. The CDR3: CASSVGQTNTGELFF. Here the CDR3 DNA reads TGTGCCAGCTCGGTGGGACAGACGAACACCGGGGAGCTGTTTTTT.

The V gene is TRBV30, the J gene TRBJ2-2, with D possibly TRBD2 on 6 matching bases. Germline CDR1 and CDR2: GTSNPN and SVGIG (reference sequence). This CDR3 has 12 residues. The V end lost 5 bases, the J end lost 6 bases, and 10 bases lay between the germline ends. The CDR3, as DNA: TGTGCCTGGGGTTGGGGGGCCGGGGAGCTGTTTTTT. Its translation: CAWGWGAGELFF.

The sample holds a few counts of this clone. CDR3 sequence: CASTDGQGYTEAFF. In DNA, the CDR3 is TGTGCCAGCACCGACGGACAGGGTTACACTGAAGCTTTCTTT. The chain is built from TRBV6-6 and TRBJ1-1, with 8 nucleotides matching TRBD1. The length of the CDR3 is 14 residues. The V segment lost 7 bases and the J segment 3 bases; nucleotides outside the gene matches: 7. Germline lookup yields CDR1 MNHNY and CDR2 SVGAGI (reference sequence).

The chain has TRBV6-5 and TRBJ2-2, with 8 nucleotides matching TRBD2. Per germline, CDR1 MNHEY and CDR2 SVGAGI. With V trimmed by 6 bases and J by 6 bases, 9 bases remained unmatched. The CDR3 sequence is 15 residues long. CDR3 region: CASRPRGGHAGELFF. CDR3 sequence (DNA): TGTGCCAGCAGGCCTCGGGGGGGCCATGCCGGGGAGCTGTTTTTT.

The chain uses TRBV7-2 and TRBJ2-5; 11 nucleotides match TRBD2. CDR3 length: 14 amino acids. The V gene's germline CDR1 is SGHTA and CDR2 FQGNSA. J was trimmed by 5 bases and V by 7 bases; bases with no gene match: 6. Here the CDR3 reads CASTLTSGAETQYF. CDR3 nucleotide sequence: TGTGCCAGCACGCTGACTAGCGGGGCGGAGACCCAGTACTTC. The full variable domain, completed using reference TRBV7-2 and TRBJ2-5, is GAGVSQSPSNKVTEKGKDVELRCDPISGHTALYWYRQSLGQGLEFLIYFQGNSAPDKSGLPSDRFSAERTGGSVSTLTIQRTQQEDSAVYLCASTLTSGAETQYFGPGTRLLVL.

This clone has more than one count but fewer than ten. The V gene is TRBV27, the J gene TRBJ1-2; D remains unclear. The V end lost 0 bases, the J end lost 8 bases, and 10 bases lay between the germline ends. The CDR3 contains 13 residues. From germline, CDR1 is MNHEY and CDR2 SMNVEV (reference sequence). The DNA for the CDR3 is TGTGCCAGCAGTTTATCGACCGGGTCGGGCTACACCTTC. It translates to CASSLSTGSGYTF.

This sequence joins TRBV5-6 and TRBJ2-7; tentatively, D is TRBD1 (6 bases). The germline V gene encodes CDR1 SGHDT and CDR2 YYEEEE. Trimming removed 4 bases at V and 4 bases at J, with 9 bases between. CDR3 length: 12 residues. The CDR3 loop reads CASSPTGYEQYF. Written as DNA, the CDR3 is TGTGCCAGCAGCCCGACAGGATACGAGCAGTACTTC. The whole variable domain, filled in from reference TRBV5-6 and TRBJ2-7, reads DAGVTQSPTHLIKTRGQQVTLRCSPKSGHDTVSWYQQALGQGPQFIFQYYEEEERQRGNFPDRFSGHQFPNYSSELNVNALLLGDSALYLCASSPTGYEQYFGPGTRLTVT.

The J gene is TRBJ2-6, the V gene TRBV2; D may be TRBD1 (6 bases). Germline lookup yields CDR1 SNHLY and CDR2 FYNNEI. The V gene lost 6 bases and the J gene lost 1 base, with 16 bases spanning the gap. The CDR3 consists of 17 residues. DNA for the CDR3: TGTGCCAGCAGGGGGGACACCCTACGATCTGGGGCCAACGTCCTGACTTTC. Translation gives CASRGDTLRSGANVLTF.

The chain joins TRBV4-3 to TRBJ1-4; D is unresolved. The CDR3 sequence is 17 residues long. Looked up from germline, CDR1 is LGHNA and CDR2 is YSLEER. Trimming shortened V by 0 bases and J by 8 bases, and 19 bases separated the two germline ends. CDR3 coding DNA: TGCGCCAGCAGCCAAGATGGAGTCGCGTTTAGTGGGGAAAAACTGTTTTTT. It encodes CASSQDGVAFSGEKLFF.

V and J are TRBV7-9 and TRBJ1-6, with a tentative D call TRBD1 (5 bases). The CDR3 contains 13 residues. Trimming removed 5 bases at V and 7 bases at J, with 9 bases between. Per the germline V gene, CDR1 is SEHNR and CDR2 is FQNEAQ (reference sequence). Written as DNA, the CDR3 is TGTGCCAGCAGCGCGGACATGAATTCACCCCTCCACTTT. Encoded protein: CASSADMNSPLHF.

The chain carries TRBV13 and TRBJ1-6; D remains ambiguous. Deletions cut 3 bases from V and 10 bases from J, with 13 bases between. The CDR3 totals 14 residues. The germline V gene encodes CDR1 PRHDT and CDR2 FYEKMQ (reference sequence). The CDR3: CASSFVRGWSPLHF. In DNA form, the CDR3 reads TGTGCCAGCAGCTTTGTGAGAGGTTGGTCACCCCTCCACTTT. The entire variable domain, with the rest obtained from reference TRBV13 and TRBJ1-6, is as follows: AAGVIQSPRHLIKEKRETATLKCYPIPRHDTVYWYQQGPGQDPQFLISFYEKMQSDKGSIPDRFSAQQFSDYHSELNMSSLELGDSALYFCASSFVRGWSPLHFGNGTRLTVT.

CDR3 in amino acids: CASSVYRGLEDNEQFF. CDR3 sequence (DNA): TGTGCCAGCAGCGTATACAGGGGGCTTGAGGACAATGAGCAGTTCTTC. The V gene is TRBV7-8, the J gene TRBJ2-1, with 9 bases aligning to TRBD1. The V gene's germline CDR1 is SGHVS and CDR2 FQNEAQ. J gave up 5 bases and V 5 bases, and 10 bases lay outside the gene matches. The CDR3 is made up of 16 amino acids.

This chain links TRBV10-1 with TRBJ2-1; tentative D call: TRBD2 (7 bases). V lost 2 bases to trimming and J lost 5 bases, with 16 bases between them. CDR1 is WNHNN and CDR2 is SYGVQD in the germline V gene (reference sequence). The CDR3 runs to 16 residues. CDR3 bases: TGCGCCAGCAGTGAGCGGTGGGGGGGCCAGGACAATGAGCAGTTCTTC. This translates into CASSERWGGQDNEQFF.

In its sample, this clone is medium-sized. The CDR3 sequence: CASSPGTNSYNEQFF. CDR3 coding DNA: TGTGCCAGCTCACCAGGGACTAACTCCTACAATGAGCAGTTCTTC. This chain links TRBV18 with TRBJ2-1, with 7 bases identical to TRBD2. Germline lookup yields CDR1 KGHSH and CDR2 LQKENI. After removal of 2 bases from V and 0 bases from J, the junction contained 1 base not matched to a gene. This CDR3 contains 15 residues.

The V call is TRBV10-2, the J call TRBJ2-1, with D perhaps matching TRBD2 (6 bases). The length of the CDR3 is 14 residues. CDR1 and CDR2 (germline): WSHSY, SAAADI. The ends were cut back, 4 bases at V and 8 bases at J, with 15 bases in the middle. The CDR3 bases are TGCGCCAGCAGTGTTTTGGCGGGGCCTGATGAGCAGTTCTTC. Residues: CASSVLAGPDEQFF.

The chain has TRBV3-1 (or the pseudogene TRBV3-2) and TRBJ1-3; 8 bases fit TRBD1. V trimming: 3 bases; J trimming: 2 bases; junction bases outside the gene matches: 12. The CDR3 covers 18 residues. The germline V gene encodes CDR1 LGHDT and CDR2 YNNKEL (reference sequence). CDR3 protein: CASSQGIGQGITGNTIYF. CDR3 sequence (DNA): TGTGCCAGCAGCCAGGGCATTGGACAGGGCATTACTGGAAACACCATATATTTT.

The genes are TRBV18 and TRBJ1-4; D remains ambiguous. The CDR3 is made up of 15 amino acids. Germline V gene lookup returns CDR1 KGHSH and CDR2 LQKENI. Trimming removed 6 bases at V and 6 bases at J, with 17 bases between. The CDR3 reads CASSEFSYSYEKLFF. CDR3 in DNA: TGTGCCAGCTCCGAGTTCTCTTACTCGTATGAAAAACTGTTTTTT.